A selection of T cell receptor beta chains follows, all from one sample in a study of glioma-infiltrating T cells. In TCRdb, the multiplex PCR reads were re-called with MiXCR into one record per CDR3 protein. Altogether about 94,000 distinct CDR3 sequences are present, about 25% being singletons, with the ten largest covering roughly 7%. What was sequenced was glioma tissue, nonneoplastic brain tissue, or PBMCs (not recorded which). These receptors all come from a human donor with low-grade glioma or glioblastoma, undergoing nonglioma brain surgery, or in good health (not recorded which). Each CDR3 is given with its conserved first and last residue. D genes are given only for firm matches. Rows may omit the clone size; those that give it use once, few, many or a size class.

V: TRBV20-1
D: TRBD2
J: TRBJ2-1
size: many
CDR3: CSAPEREKLDEQFF
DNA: TGCAGTGCCCCTGAGCGGGAGAAGTTGGATGAGCAGTTCTTC

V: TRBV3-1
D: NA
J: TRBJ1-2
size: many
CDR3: CASSLGRANYGYTF
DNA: TGTGCCAGCAGCCTTGGCAGGGCTAACTATGGCTACACCTTC

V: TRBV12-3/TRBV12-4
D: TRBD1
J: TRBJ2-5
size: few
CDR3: CASRPRTGGWETQYF
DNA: TGTGCCAGCAGACCTCGGACAGGGGGCTGGGAGACCCAGTACTTC

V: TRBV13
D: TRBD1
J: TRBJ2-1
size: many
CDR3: CASSLGGGTGDEQFF
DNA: TGTGCCAGCAGCTTGGGAGGAGGGACAGGGGATGAGCAGTTCTTC

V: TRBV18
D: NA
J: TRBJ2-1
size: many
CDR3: CASSRGITNSNEQFF
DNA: TGTGCCAGCTCACGCGGGATAACCAACAGCAATGAGCAGTTCTTC

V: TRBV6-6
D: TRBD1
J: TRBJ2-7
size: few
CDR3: CASSSRTGTDEQYF
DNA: TGTGCCAGCAGTTCTCGGACAGGTACCGACGAGCAGTACTTC

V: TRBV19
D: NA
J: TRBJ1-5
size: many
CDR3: CASSMVRDQPQHF
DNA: TGTGCCAGTAGTATGGTCAGGGATCAGCCCCAGCATTTT

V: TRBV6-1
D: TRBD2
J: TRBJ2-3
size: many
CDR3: CASRPNLASGDVDTQYF
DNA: TGTGCCAGCAGGCCCAATCTAGCAAGCGGGGACGTAGATACGCAGTATTTT

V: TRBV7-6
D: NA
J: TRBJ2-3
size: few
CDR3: CASSLAPGRDTQYF
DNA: TGTGCCAGCAGCTTAGCGCCGGGACGTGATACGCAGTATTTT

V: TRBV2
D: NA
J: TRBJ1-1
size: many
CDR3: CASSFMGIAEAFF
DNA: TGTGCCAGCAGCTTCATGGGGATCGCTGAAGCTTTCTTT

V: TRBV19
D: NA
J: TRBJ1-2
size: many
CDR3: CASSPPRRINYGYTF
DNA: TGTGCCAGTAGTCCACCACGGAGGATTAACTATGGCTACACCTTC

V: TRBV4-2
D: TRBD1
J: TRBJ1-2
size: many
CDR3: CASSQGTGQDYGYTF
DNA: TGTGCCAGCAGCCAGGGGACAGGCCAGGACTATGGCTACACCTTC

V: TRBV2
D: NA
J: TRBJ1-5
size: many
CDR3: CASSVEQFSNQPQHF
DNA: TGTGCCAGCAGTGTCGAGCAGTTTTCCAATCAGCCCCAGCATTTT

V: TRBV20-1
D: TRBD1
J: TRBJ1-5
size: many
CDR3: CSASGTGGNQPQHF
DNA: TGCAGTGCTAGCGGGACAGGAGGCAATCAGCCCCAGCATTTT

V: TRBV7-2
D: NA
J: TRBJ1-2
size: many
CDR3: CASSLEGNRGYGYTF
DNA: TGTGCCAGCAGCTTAGAGGGCAATCGGGGCTATGGCTACACCTTC

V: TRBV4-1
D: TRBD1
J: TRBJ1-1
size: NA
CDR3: CASSQERGPVDTEASF
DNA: TGCGCCAGCAGCCAAGAGAGGGGGCCGGTGGACACTGAAGCTTCCTTT

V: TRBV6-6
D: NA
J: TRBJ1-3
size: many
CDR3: CASSYSNRPSGNTIYF
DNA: TGTGCCAGCAGTTACTCGAATCGGCCCTCTGGAAACACCATATATTTT

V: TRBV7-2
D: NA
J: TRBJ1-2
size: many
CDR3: CASSFIPRGSNYGYTF
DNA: TGTGCCAGCAGCTTTATCCCGAGGGGTTCAAACTATGGCTACACCTTC

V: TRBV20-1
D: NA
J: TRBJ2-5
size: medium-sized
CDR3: CSVSGMYQETQYF
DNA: TGCAGTGTCAGTGGGATGTACCAAGAGACCCAGTACTTC

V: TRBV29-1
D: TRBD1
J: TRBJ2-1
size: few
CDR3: CSVRGQTGVNEQFF
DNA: TGCAGCGTTCGGGGCCAAACAGGGGTCAATGAGCAGTTCTTC

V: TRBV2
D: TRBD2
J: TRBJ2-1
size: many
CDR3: CATQGGLAAINEQFF
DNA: TGTGCCACCCAAGGAGGACTAGCGGCAATAAATGAGCAGTTCTTC

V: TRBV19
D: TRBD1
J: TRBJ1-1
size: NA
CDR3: CASSAGQGGKTEAFF
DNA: TGTGCCAGTAGTGCCGGTCAGGGGGGAAAAACTGAAGCTTTCTTT

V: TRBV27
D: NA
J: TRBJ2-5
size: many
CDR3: CASSVTSEGGETQYF
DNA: TGTGCCAGCAGTGTAACTAGCGAAGGGGGGGAGACCCAGTACTTC

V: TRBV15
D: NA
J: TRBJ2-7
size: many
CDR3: CATSRTGSITYEQYF
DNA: TGTGCCACCAGCAGAACTGGGTCAATTACCTACGAGCAGTACTTC

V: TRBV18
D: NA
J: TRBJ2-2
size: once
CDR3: CGSSLLPGLQNPNTGELFF
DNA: TGTGGCAGCTCACTTCTTCCGGGACTCCAGAACCCGAACACCGGGGAGCTGTTTTTT

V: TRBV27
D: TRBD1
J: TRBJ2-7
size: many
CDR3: CASSLPGQAEYEQYF
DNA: TGTGCCAGCAGTTTGCCGGGACAGGCAGAATACGAGCAGTACTTC

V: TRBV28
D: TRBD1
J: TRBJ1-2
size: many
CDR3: CASITGDYGYTF
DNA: TGTGCCAGCATTACAGGGGACTATGGCTACACCTTC

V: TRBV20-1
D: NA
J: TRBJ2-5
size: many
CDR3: CSAREMTSVYF
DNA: TGCAGTGCTAGAGAAATGACTAGTGTGTACTTC

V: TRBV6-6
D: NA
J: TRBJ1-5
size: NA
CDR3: CASSYSTGRNQPQRF
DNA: TGTGCCAGCAGTTACTCCACAGGGAGGAATCAGCCCCAGCGTTTT

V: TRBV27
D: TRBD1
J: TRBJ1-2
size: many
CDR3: CASRAGTVNNYGYTF
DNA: TGTGCCAGCAGAGCCGGGACAGTGAACAACTATGGCTACACCTTC

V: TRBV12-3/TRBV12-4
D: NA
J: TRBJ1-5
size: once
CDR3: CASSLDGYGNQPQHF
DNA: TGTGCCAGCAGTTTGGACGGATATGGCAATCAGCCCCAGCATTTT

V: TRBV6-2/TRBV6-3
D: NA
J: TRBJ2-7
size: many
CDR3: CASSYGGGPYEQYF
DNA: TGTGCCAGCAGTTACGGCGGGGGCCCCTACGAGCAGTACTTC

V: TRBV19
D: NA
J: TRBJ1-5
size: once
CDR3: CASSIDPRASKQGQPQHF
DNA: TGTGCCAGTAGTATAGATCCTAGGGCCTCCAAGCAGGGGCAGCCCCAGCATTTT

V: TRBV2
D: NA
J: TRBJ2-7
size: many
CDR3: CASGGDYYEQYF
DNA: TGTGCCAGCGGGGGCGACTACTACGAGCAGTACTTC

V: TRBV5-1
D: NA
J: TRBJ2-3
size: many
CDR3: CASTGSVTQYF
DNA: TGCGCCAGCACGGGGAGCGTTACGCAGTATTTT

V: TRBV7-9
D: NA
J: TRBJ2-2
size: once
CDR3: CASSLTGMLTGELFF
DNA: TGTGCCAGCAGCTTGACAGGAATGCTCACCGGGGAGCTGTTTTTT

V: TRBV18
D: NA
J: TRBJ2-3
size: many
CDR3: CASSLSGGDTQYF
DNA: TGTGCCAGCTCTCTATCTGGGGGGGATACGCAGTATTTT

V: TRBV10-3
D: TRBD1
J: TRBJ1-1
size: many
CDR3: CAIREGQQNTEAFF
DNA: TGTGCCATCAGGGAGGGACAGCAGAACACTGAAGCTTTCTTT

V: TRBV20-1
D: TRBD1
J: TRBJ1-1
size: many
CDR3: CRTQGGTEAFF
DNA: TGCAGGACCCAGGGGGGAACTGAAGCTTTCTTT

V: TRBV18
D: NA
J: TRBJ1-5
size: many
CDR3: CASSPWMGSGDNQPQHF
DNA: TGTGCCAGCTCACCCTGGATGGGATCAGGGGACAATCAGCCCCAGCATTTT

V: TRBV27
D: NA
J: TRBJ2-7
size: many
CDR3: CASSQQGVYEQYF
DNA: TGTGCCAGCAGTCAACAGGGAGTCTACGAGCAGTACTTC

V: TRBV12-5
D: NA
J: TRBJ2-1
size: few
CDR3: CASGLEGRLNEQFF
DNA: TGTGCTAGTGGTTTGGAAGGGCGGTTAAATGAGCAGTTCTTC

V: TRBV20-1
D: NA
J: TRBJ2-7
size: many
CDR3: CSVPTSVNYEQYF
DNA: TGCAGTGTCCCGACTAGTGTTAATTACGAGCAGTACTTC

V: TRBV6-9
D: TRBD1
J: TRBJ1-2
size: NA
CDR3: CASSLVPTGEGYTF
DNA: TGTGCCAGCAGCTTAGTCCCGACAGGGGAAGGCTACACCTTC

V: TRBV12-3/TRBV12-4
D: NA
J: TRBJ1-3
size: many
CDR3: CASSLGVVDGNTIYF
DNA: TGTGCCAGCAGTTTGGGGGTGGTTGATGGAAACACCATATATTTT

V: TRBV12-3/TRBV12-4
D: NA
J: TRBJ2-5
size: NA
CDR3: CASSLIGSPQETQYF
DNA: TGTGCCAGCAGTTTAATCGGTTCTCCCCAAGAGACCCAGTACTTC

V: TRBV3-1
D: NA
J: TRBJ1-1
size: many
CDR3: CASSQPGRVNTEAFF
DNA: TGTGCCAGCAGCCAACCAGGACGGGTGAACACTGAAGCTTTCTTT

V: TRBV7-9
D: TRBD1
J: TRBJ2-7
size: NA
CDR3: CASSTRQGLSDEQYF
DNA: TGTGCCAGCAGCACCAGACAGGGTTTATCCGACGAGCAGTACTTC

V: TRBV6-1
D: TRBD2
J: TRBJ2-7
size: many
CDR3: CASTALGLAGEWMSYEQYF
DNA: TGTGCCAGCACCGCCCTGGGACTAGCGGGAGAATGGATGTCCTACGAGCAGTACTTC

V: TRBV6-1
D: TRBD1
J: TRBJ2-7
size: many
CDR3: CASMDRGYEQYF
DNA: TGTGCCAGCATGGACAGGGGTTACGAGCAGTACTTC

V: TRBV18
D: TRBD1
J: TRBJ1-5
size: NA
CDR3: CASSPGDRTNQPQHF
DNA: TGTGCCAGCTCACCGGGGGACAGAACAAATCAGCCCCAGCATTTT

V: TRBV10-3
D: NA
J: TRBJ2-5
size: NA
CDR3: CAIGATGQVTQYF
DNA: TGTGCCATCGGGGCAACAGGGCAAGTAACCCAGTACTTC

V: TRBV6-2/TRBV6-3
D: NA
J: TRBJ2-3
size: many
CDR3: CASSSDRRGTQYF
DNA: TGTGCCAGCAGTTCGGACCGGCGAGGTACGCAGTATTTT

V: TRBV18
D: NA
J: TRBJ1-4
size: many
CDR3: CASSPYDTNGEPEKLFF
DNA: TGTGCCAGCTCACCCTATGATACCAATGGGGAACCCGAAAAACTGTTTTTT